The 15 T cell receptor beta chains in this list originate from one sample, sequenced in a study of T cells in Graves' hyperthyroidism and ophthalmopathy. TCR beta CDR3 sequences were amplified from RNA transcripts. The TCR CDR3 first-round RT-PCR relied on the HTBI primer set. One entry per CDR3 protein results from TCRdb running MiXCR on the multiplex PCR reads. Counted here are 360,000 or so distinct CDR3 sequences, about 18% occurring once; the ten biggest clones make up 3.7%. The sequencing sample was made of blood. The receptors originated from a woman aged 18-30 years with Graves' hyperthyroidism.

This clonotype was seen repeatedly, ten times or more. The genes are TRBV20-1 and TRBJ2-4; TRBD2 aligns across 8 bases. The CDR3 length is 14 residues. The J segment lost 4 bases and the V segment lost 6 bases, leaving 8 bases of the junction unmatched. The germline gives CDR1 DFQATT, CDR2 SNEGSKA (reference sequence). The CDR3 coding sequence is TGCAGTGCCTCGGGAGGGTCGTGGAAAAACATTCAGTACTTC. Translated, it gives CSASGGSWKNIQYF.

This clonotype was recorded a few times. The chain joins TRBV3-1 to TRBJ1-1; D is undetermined. There are 12 residues in the CDR3. Germline CDR1 LGHDT, CDR2 YNNKEL (reference sequence). Trimming shortened V by 7 bases and J by 7 bases, and 13 bases separated the two germline ends. CDR3 residues: CASTHRGDEAFF. CDR3 in DNA: TGTGCCAGCACCCACCGGGGAGATGAAGCTTTCTTT.

This chain uses TRBV12-3 or TRBV12-4 with TRBJ2-4; possibly TRBD2 for D (5 bases). Trimming took off 4 bases at V and 0 bases at J, with 13 bases between the two ends. The CDR3 loop spans 16 amino acids. CDR3 loop: CASSSERRGAKNIQYF. As DNA, the CDR3 is TGTGCCAGCAGTTCGGAGCGCCGGGGAGCCAAAAACATTCAGTACTTC.

This clonotype came up many times. V is TRBV20-1 and J is TRBJ1-1, with D possibly being TRBD1 (6 bases). Trimming removed 6 bases at V and 1 base at J, with 12 bases between. The CDR3 extends over 13 amino acids. CDR1 is DFQATT, CDR2 SNEGSKA, per germline (reference sequence). CDR3 residues: CSALDSQNTEAFF. The CDR3 DNA is TGCAGTGCCCTGGACAGTCAGAACACTGAAGCTTTCTTT.

This clonotype has ten or more counts. The CDR3 DNA follows: TGTGCCAGCAGCCAAGGTGGAATGGCGGGGGCACCCTCGCTCCAGTACTTC. Translation gives CASSQGGMAGAPSLQYF. This chain joins TRBV3-1 and TRBJ2-5; tentative D call: TRBD2 (7 bases). CDR3 size: 17 residues. Trimming removed 1 base from V and 10 bases from J, with 25 bases in between. Germline V gives CDR1 LGHDT, CDR2 YNNKEL (reference sequence).

This clonotype showed up many times. The chain combines TRBV12-3 or TRBV12-4 with TRBJ2-2; D unresolved. CDR3 length equals 12 residues. The ends were cut back, 9 bases at V and 7 bases at J, with 12 bases in the middle. The CDR3 sequence: CASQRKYGELFF. The DNA for the CDR3 is TGTGCCAGTCAGAGAAAGTACGGGGAGCTGTTTTTT.

This clonotype was seen ten or more times. The chain is built from TRBV4-1 and TRBJ1-5; D not certain. The CDR3 totals 17 residues. V was cut by 0 bases and J by 5 bases, with 17 bases left in between. Germline V gene lookup returns CDR1 MGHRA and CDR2 YSYEKL. CDR3 in amino acids: CASSQEGSELYHQPQHF. CDR3 DNA: TGCGCCAGCAGCCAAGAAGGTTCAGAATTGTACCATCAGCCCCAGCATTTT.

This clonotype occurred many times. V is TRBV24-1 and J is TRBJ2-5; weak D call: TRBD1 (6 bases). Deletions cut 4 bases from V and 4 bases from J, with 12 bases between. This CDR3 has 14 residues. The germline V gene has CDR1 KGHDR and CDR2 SFDVKD. In nucleotides, the CDR3 is TGTGCCACCAGTGACCCGACAGGTAGAGAGACCCAGTACTTC. It is translated as CATSDPTGRETQYF.

J is TRBJ2-2 and V is TRBV24-1, with D possibly being TRBD2 (5 bases). Looked up from germline, CDR1 is KGHDR and CDR2 is SFDVKD. The germline V and J ends were trimmed by 0 bases and 4 bases, with 11 bases remaining between them. The length of the CDR3 is 16 residues. This CDR3 reads CATSDLGSGSTGELFF. For the CDR3, the DNA is TGTGCCACCAGTGATTTGGGGTCGGGGAGCACCGGGGAGCTGTTTTTT.

This clonotype was counted at least ten times. J is TRBJ2-7 and V is TRBV5-1; D perhaps matches TRBD1 (7 bases). Germline V CDR1 and CDR2: SGHRS, YFSETQ. The CDR3 runs to 14 residues. Trimming stripped 4 bases from V and 5 bases from J, with 16 bases between. CDR3 region: CASSRRGREDEQYF. DNA of the CDR3: TGCGCCAGCAGCAGGAGGGGGCGCGAGGACGAGCAGTACTTC.

This clonotype has a count of ten or more. The chain employs TRBV28 and TRBJ2-5; D uncertain. Germline-derived CDR1 and CDR2 are MDHEN and SYDVKM. This CDR3 is 12 amino acids long. V lost 10 bases and J 1 base, leaving 10 bases between the germline ends. The CDR3 region has the DNA TGTGCCACCAACCGACCCCAAGAGACCCAGTACTTC. It yields the protein CATNRPQETQYF. The full variable domain, in which reference TRBV28 and TRBJ2-5 provide the parts outside the CDR3, is DVKVTQSSRYLVKRTGEKVFLECVQDMDHENMFWYRQDPGLGLRLIYFSYDVKMKEKGDIPEGYSVSREKKERFSLILESASTNQTSMYLCATNRPQETQYFGPGTRLLVL.

The sample holds many counts of this clonotype. The chain combines TRBV19 with TRBJ1-5; the match to TRBD1 covers 8 bases. This CDR3 contains 17 residues. V gave up 0 bases and J gave up 6 bases; unmatched junction bases: 10. CDR1 is LNHDA, CDR2 SQIVND, per germline (reference sequence). CDR3 amino acids: CASSIEATQGALQPQHF. As DNA, the CDR3 is TGTGCCAGTAGTATAGAGGCGACTCAGGGGGCGCTTCAGCCCCAGCATTTT. Based on the CDR3 plus reference TRBV19 and TRBJ1-5, the full variable domain is DGGITQSPKYLFRKEGQNVTLSCEQNLNHDAMYWYRQDPGQGLRLIYYSQIVNDFQKGDIAEGYSVSREKKESFPLTVTSAQKNPTAFYLCASSIEATQGALQPQHFGDGTRLSIL.

This chain joins TRBV20-1 and TRBJ2-4, with a tentative D call TRBD2 (5 bases). The CDR3 sequence is 15 residues long. Looked up from germline, CDR1 is DFQATT and CDR2 is SNEGSKA (reference sequence). V was shortened by 7 bases and J by 0 bases, with 16 bases between the two germline ends. CDR3 region: CSGEPIYLAKNIQYF. As DNA, the CDR3 is TGCAGTGGGGAGCCTATATACTTAGCCAAAAACATTCAGTACTTC.

V usage is TRBV12-3 or TRBV12-4 and J usage is TRBJ1-2, with 9 bases identical to TRBD1. V was clipped by 1 base and J by 8 bases; unmatched bases: 8. This CDR3 has 15 amino acids. CDR3 loop: CASSLVDRGRRGYTF. In nucleotides, the CDR3 is TGTGCCAGCAGTTTAGTGGACAGGGGAAGGAGGGGCTACACCTTC.

Details on this clonotype: Since a much larger clone is just one base distant, this may be a read error. J is TRBJ1-1 and V is TRBV6-5; no definite D call. From germline, CDR1 is MNHEY and CDR2 SVGAGI. There are 13 residues in the CDR3. Trimming took off 4 bases at V and 1 base at J, with 7 bases between the two ends. CDR3 DNA: TGTGCCAGCAGTTTCATTCAGAACACTGAAGCTTTCTTT. Translated: CASSFIQNTEAFF.